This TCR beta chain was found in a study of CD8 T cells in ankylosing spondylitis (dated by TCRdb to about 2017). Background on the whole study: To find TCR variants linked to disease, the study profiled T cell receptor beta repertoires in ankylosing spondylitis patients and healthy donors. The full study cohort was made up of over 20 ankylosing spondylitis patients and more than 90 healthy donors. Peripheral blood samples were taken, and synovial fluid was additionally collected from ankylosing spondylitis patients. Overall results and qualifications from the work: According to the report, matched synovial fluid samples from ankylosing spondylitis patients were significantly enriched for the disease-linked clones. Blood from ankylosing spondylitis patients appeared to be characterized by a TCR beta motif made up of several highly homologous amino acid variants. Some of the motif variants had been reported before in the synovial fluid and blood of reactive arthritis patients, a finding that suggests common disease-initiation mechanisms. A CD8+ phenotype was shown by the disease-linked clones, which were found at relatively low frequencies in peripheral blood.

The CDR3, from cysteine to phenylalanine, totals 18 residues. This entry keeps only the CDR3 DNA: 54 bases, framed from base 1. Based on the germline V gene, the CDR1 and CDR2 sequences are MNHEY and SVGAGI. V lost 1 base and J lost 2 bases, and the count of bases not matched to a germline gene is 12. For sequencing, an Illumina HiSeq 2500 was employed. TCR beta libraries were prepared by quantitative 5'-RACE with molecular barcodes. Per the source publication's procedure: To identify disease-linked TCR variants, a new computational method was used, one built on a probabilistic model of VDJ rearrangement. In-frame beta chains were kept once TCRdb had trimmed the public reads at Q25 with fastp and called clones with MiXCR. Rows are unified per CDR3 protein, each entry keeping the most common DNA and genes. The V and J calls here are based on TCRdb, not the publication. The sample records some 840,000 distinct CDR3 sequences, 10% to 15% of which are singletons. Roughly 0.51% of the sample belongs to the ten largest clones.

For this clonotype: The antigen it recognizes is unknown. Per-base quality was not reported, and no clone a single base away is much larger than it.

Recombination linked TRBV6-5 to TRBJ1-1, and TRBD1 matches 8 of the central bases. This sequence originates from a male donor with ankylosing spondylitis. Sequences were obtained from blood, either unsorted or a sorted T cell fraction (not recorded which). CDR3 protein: CASSYFAGQADTNTEAFF. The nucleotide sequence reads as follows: TGTGCCAGCAGTTACTTCGCGGGACAGGCGGATACAAACACTGAAGCTTTCTTT.